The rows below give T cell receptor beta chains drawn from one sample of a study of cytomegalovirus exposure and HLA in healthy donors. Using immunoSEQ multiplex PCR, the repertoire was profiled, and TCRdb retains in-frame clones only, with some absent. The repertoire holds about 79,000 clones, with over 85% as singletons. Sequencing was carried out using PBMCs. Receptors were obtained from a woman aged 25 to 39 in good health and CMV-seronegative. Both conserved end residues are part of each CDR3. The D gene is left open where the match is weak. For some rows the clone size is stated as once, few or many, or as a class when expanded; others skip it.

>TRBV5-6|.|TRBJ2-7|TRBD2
CASSLDCPGLEVLYEQYF
TGTGCCAGCAGCTTGGACTGTCCGGGACTAGAGGTTTTGTACGAGCAGTACTTC
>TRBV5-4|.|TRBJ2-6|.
CASSPWGLSGANVLTF
TGTGCCAGCAGCCCCTGGGGACTCTCTGGGGCCAACGTCCTGACTTTC
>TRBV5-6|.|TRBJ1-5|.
CASSGGGARNQPQHF
TGTGCCAGCAGCGGTGGGGGGGCCCGTAATCAGCCCCAGCATTTT
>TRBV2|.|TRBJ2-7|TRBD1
CASREAGTGFGREQYF
TGTGCCAGCAGGGAGGCCGGGACAGGGTTCGGTAGGGAGCAGTACTTC
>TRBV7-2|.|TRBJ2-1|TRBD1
CASSPGTGRLKSYNEQFF
TGTGCCAGCAGCCCTGGGACAGGGAGGTTGAAATCCTACAATGAGCAGTTCTTC
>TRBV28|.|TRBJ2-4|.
CASSFSSARAKNIQYF
TGTGCCAGCAGTTTCTCTAGCGCCCGAGCCAAAAACATTCAGTACTTC
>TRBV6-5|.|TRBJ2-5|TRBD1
CASRADRGSGETQYF
TGTGCCAGCAGAGCCGACAGGGGGTCTGGGGAGACCCAGTACTTC
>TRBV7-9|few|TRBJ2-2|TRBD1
CASSLVQGANTGELFF
TGTGCCAGCAGCTTAGTACAGGGGGCGAACACCGGGGAGCTGTTTTTT
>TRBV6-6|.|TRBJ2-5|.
CASSYSAGQSQETQYF
TGTGCCAGCAGTTACTCGGCGGGACAGTCTCAAGAGACCCAGTACTTC
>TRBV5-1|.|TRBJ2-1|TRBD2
CASSAGGRVEASGSTVWNEQFF
TGCGCCAGCAGCGCAGGGGGCCGGGTTGAGGCTAGCGGGAGCACGGTATGGAATGAGCAGTTCTTC
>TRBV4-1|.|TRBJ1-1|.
CASSLQGSTEAFF
TGCGCCAGCAGCCTGCAGGGGAGCACTGAAGCTTTCTTT
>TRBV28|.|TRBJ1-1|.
CASGTNLNTEAFF
TGTGCCAGCGGGACAAACCTCAACACTGAAGCTTTCTTT
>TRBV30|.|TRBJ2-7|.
CAWSGYPSVRSYEQYF
TGTGCCTGGAGCGGCTACCCTAGCGTACGCTCCTACGAGCAGTACTTC
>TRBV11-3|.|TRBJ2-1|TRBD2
CASSLVSGAYNEQFF
TGTGCCAGCAGCTTAGTCAGCGGGGCTTACAATGAGCAGTTCTTC
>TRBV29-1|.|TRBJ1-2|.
CSVETAYGYTF
TGCAGCGTTGAAACAGCCTATGGCTACACCTTC
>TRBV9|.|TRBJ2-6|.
CASSPTRSSSGANVLTF
TGTGCCAGCAGCCCGACAAGGTCAAGCTCTGGGGCCAACGTCCTGACTTTC
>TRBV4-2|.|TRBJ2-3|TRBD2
CASSQDQSGGGSQYF
TGTGCCAGCAGCCAAGATCAGAGCGGGGGTGGTTCGCAGTATTTT
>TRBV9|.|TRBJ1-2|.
CASSVESAELTGYTF
TGTGCCAGCAGCGTAGAGTCGGCAGAACTAACCGGCTACACCTTC
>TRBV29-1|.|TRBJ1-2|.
CSVLTGSYGYTF
TGCAGCGTACTTACAGGGAGCTATGGCTACACCTTC
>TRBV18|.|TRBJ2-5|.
CASSPLEGRNQETQYF
TGTGCCAGCTCCCCGCTTGAGGGCAGAAATCAAGAGACCCAGTACTTC
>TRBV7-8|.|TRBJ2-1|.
CASIFIPMGLMTYNEQFF
TGTGCCAGCATATTCATTCCAATGGGGCTAATGACCTACAATGAGCAGTTCTTC
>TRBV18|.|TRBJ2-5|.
CASSPPSNKGETQYF
TGTGCCAGCTCACCACCGTCAAACAAGGGGGAGACCCAGTACTTC
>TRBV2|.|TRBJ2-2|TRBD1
CASRTGAHTGELFF
TGTGCCAGCCGGACAGGGGCCCACACCGGGGAGCTGTTTTTT
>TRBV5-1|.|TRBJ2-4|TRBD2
CASSPPTSGRARNIQYF
TGCGCCAGCAGCCCACCGACTAGCGGGAGGGCGAGGAACATTCAGTACTTC
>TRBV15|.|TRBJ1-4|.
CATSRRGEKLFF
TGTGCCACCAGCAGGAGAGGTGAAAAACTGTTTTTT
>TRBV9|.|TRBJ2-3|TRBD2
CASSVGGGAADTQYF
TGTGCCAGCAGCGTAGGCGGGGGGGCGGCAGATACGCAGTATTTT
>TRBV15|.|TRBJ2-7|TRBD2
CATSREGGTRYF
TGTGCCACCAGCAGGGAAGGAGGGACTAGGTACTTC
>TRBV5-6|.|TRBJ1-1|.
CASSRRGVGTEAFF
TGTGCCAGCAGCCGGCGGGGAGTAGGCACTGAAGCTTTCTTT
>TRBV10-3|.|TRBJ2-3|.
CAIRTGSADTQYF
TGTGCCATCAGGACAGGATCAGCAGATACGCAGTATTTT
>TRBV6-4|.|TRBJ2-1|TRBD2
CASSDSGLQDEQFF
TGTGCCAGCAGTGACTCGGGACTACAAGATGAGCAGTTCTTC
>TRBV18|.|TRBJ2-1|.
CASSLTRTDNEQFF
TGTGCCAGCTCCCTCACCAGGACAGACAATGAGCAGTTCTTC
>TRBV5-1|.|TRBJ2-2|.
CASSLVTSANTGELFF
TGCGCCAGCAGCTTGGTAACAAGCGCGAACACCGGGGAGCTGTTTTTT
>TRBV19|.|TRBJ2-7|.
CASTDSSSYEQYF
TGTGCCAGTACGGACTCTAGTTCCTACGAGCAGTACTTC
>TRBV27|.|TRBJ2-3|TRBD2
CASKGGGYTQYF
TGTGCCAGCAAGGGCGGGGGGTATACGCAGTATTTT
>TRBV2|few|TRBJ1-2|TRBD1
CASRPGGSYGYTF
TGTGCCAGCAGGCCAGGGGGCAGCTATGGCTACACCTTC
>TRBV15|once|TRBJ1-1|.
CATSRVAVVGRPEAFF
TGTGCCACCAGCAGAGTTGCCGTGGTAGGGAGGCCTGAAGCTTTCTTT
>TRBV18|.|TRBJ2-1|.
CASSPGLYNEQFF
TGTGCCAGCTCACCCGGACTCTACAATGAGCAGTTCTTC
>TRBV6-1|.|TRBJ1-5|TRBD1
CASSETGEGNQPQHF
TGTGCCAGCAGTGAAACAGGGGAGGGCAATCAGCCCCAGCATTTT
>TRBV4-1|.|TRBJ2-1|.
CASSQDSVGAMLDEQFF
TGCGCCAGCAGCCAAGATTCGGTGGGGGCGATGTTGGATGAGCAGTTCTTC